This record concerns one T cell receptor (beta chain) sequence. Antigen specificity is unknown. Distinct nucleotide sequences in the sample also encode this CDR3. Healthy HIV-negative adults without recent acute infections or vaccinations served as donors. Only Caucasian adults living in Nashville, Tennessee served as donors. This record belongs to a study of shared clonotypes between healthy human individuals. Points from the study as a whole: Clonotypes shared by all four donors outscored non-shared clonotypes in generation probability.

Germline assignment: CDR1 SGHTS and CDR2 YDEGEE. CDR3 length: 12 residues. V was cut by 2 bases and J by 5 bases, with 5 bases left in between. Sequenced by immunoSEQ multiplex PCR; TCRdb stores in-frame clones only, minus some. The sample holds approximately 1.1 million clones, 75% to 80% seen once. The J gene is TRBJ1-5, the V gene TRBV5-8; no definite D call. The sequence derives from a man younger than 35 in good health. Some clones in this sample may be carry-over from other donors' samples. Material for sequencing was memory CD4+ T cells from PBMCs. Subset described: CD45RA-negative fraction. The CDR3 DNA reads as TGTGCCAGCAGCTTAGTCTATCAGCCCCAGCATTTT. Protein sequence: CASSLVYQPQHF.